These T cell receptor beta chains were read from a single sample in a study of T cell clones after liver transplantation. TCRdb's copy holds only in-frame clones and misses some; the assay was immunoSEQ multiplex PCR. There are about 75,000 clones in the sample; 84% occur only once, and 2.1% lies in the top ten. The sample was CD4+ T cells from blood, taken 48 months after liver transplant. These receptors came from a human patient who received a liver transplant. The graft donor may account for some of the T cells. CDR3s include the opening cysteine and the closing phenylalanine or tryptophan. Each record gives: J gene, V gene, clone size, D gene, CDR3 protein, CDR3 DNA. D genes are given only for firm matches. Clone size is shown for a subset of rows, as once, few, many or a class of expanded clone.

J: TRBJ2-1
V: TRBV28
size: .
D: .
CDR3: CASTSSYNEQFF
DNA: TGTGCCAGCACAAGCTCCTACAATGAGCAGTTCTTC

J: TRBJ2-3
V: TRBV7-2
size: .
D: .
CDR3: CASSFKASTDTQYF
DNA: TGTGCCAGCAGCTTCAAGGCTAGCACAGATACGCAGTATTTT

J: TRBJ2-5
V: TRBV12-5
size: .
D: .
CDR3: CASGPLRGTTIQETQYF
DNA: TGTGCTAGTGGTCCCCTCCGGGGTACCACCATCCAAGAGACCCAGTACTTC

J: TRBJ1-5
V: TRBV28
size: .
D: .
CDR3: CASSFRLRYSNQPQHF
DNA: TGTGCCAGCAGTTTCCGACTGCGCTATAGCAATCAGCCCCAGCATTTT

J: TRBJ1-1
V: TRBV9
size: .
D: .
CDR3: CASSVAVGLNTEAFF
DNA: TGTGCCAGCAGCGTAGCTGTCGGGTTGAACACTGAAGCTTTCTTT

J: TRBJ2-5
V: TRBV4-2
size: .
D: TRBD1
CDR3: CASSPSRGQTQYF
DNA: TGTGCCAGCAGCCCCTCGAGGGGGCAGACCCAGTACTTC

J: TRBJ2-7
V: TRBV2
size: .
D: TRBD1
CDR3: CASNPGQSSYEQCF
DNA: TGTGCCAGCAATCCGGGACAGAGCTCCTACGAGCAGTGCTTC

J: TRBJ2-7
V: TRBV6-1
size: .
D: .
CDR3: CASSNTYSYEQYF
DNA: TGTGCCAGCAGTAACACGTACTCCTACGAGCAGTACTTC

J: TRBJ2-7
V: TRBV11-1
size: once
D: .
CDR3: CASSGPENGYEQYF
DNA: TGTGCCAGCAGCGGTCCGGAAAACGGCTACGAGCAGTACTTC

J: TRBJ1-3
V: TRBV6-6
size: .
D: .
CDR3: CASRTGQRSGNTIYF
DNA: TGTGCCAGCAGGACAGGACAACGGTCTGGAAACACCATATATTTT

J: TRBJ2-5
V: TRBV6-5
size: .
D: .
CDR3: CASSYLDREETQYF
DNA: TGTGCCAGCAGTTACCTGGACAGAGAAGAGACCCAGTACTTC

J: TRBJ2-7
V: TRBV19
size: .
D: .
CDR3: CASRSAGYEQYF
DNA: TGTGCCAGTAGGTCGGCCGGCTACGAGCAGTACTTC

J: TRBJ1-1
V: TRBV5-4
size: .
D: .
CDR3: CASSLARSEAFF
DNA: TGTGCCAGCAGCTTGGCCCGATCTGAAGCTTTCTTT

J: TRBJ1-4
V: TRBV2
size: .
D: .
CDR3: CASSDSTKRATNEKLFF
DNA: TGTGCCAGCAGTGATAGCACAAAACGGGCAACTAATGAAAAACTGTTTTTT